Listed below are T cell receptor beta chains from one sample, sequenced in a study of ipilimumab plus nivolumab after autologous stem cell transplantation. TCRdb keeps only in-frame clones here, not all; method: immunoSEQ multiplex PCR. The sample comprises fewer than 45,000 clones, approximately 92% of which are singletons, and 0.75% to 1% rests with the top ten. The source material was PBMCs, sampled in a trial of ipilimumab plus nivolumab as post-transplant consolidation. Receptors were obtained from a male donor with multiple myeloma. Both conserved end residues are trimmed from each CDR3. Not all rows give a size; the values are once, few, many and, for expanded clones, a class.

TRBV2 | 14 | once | ASRRGPGTNYNEQF
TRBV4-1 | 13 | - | ASSQGGQGNEKLF
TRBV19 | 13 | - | ASRVRQGANEKLF
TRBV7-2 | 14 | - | ASSLGGERTVSGYT
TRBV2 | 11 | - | ASTGRDNQPQH
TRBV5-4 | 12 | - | ASSLKSQNYGYT
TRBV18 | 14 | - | ASSRGLAGPTYEQY
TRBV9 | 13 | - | ASSVSGLSTDTQY
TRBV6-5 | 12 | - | AGPPGLTTGELF
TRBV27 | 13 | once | ASSYSGGLTYEQY
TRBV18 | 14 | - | ASSPRSQGAYNEQF
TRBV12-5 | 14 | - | ASGLGGDSSYNEQF
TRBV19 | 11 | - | ASSPGPIYGYT
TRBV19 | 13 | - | ASSIAGGHTDTQY
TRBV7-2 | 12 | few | ASSLASGSYGYT
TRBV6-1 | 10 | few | ASRTLLQPQH
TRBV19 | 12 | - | ASSTPQGAYGYT
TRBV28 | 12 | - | ASSSGYTNYGYT
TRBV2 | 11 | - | ASRPQGGYEQY
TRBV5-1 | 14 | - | ASSIGGLTYQETQY
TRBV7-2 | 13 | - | ASSDRGGPLYEQF
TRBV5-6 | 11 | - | ASSLGGSTEAF
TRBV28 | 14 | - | ASSMAPYRARYGYT
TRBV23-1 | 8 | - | ASSPGEQF
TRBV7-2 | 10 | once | ASSVRADEQY
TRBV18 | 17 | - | ASSLTADRGRDGNTEAF
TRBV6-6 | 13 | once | ASSPSGQLQETQY
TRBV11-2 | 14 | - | ASSPRTSGNTGELF
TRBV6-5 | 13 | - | ASRATGAAYNEQF
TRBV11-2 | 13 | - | ASSGPGSPSYEQY
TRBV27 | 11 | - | ASSLFPGSEQF
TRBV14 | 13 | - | ASSQRGVRLDTQY
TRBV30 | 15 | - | AWSPSTSGGARETQY
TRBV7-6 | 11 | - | ASSFQPYNEQF
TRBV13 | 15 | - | ASSLGGLAGGYNEQF
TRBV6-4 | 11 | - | ASSDDSGRGYT
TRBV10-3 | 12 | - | AILGGSSYNEQF
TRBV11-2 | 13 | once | ASRQPGLGVETQY
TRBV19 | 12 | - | ASSISGRNQPQH
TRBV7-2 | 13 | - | ASSLEQGSGNTIY
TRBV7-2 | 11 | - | ASSPTVNTEAF
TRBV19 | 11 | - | ASTLGGFNEQF
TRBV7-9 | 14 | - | ASSPWTSGSGDTQY
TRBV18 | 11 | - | ASSPDRNQPQH
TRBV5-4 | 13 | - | ASSATTRSSYEQY
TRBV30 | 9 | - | AWNMGGEQY
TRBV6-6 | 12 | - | ASSLGQLNTEAF
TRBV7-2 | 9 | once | ASSLVDEQY
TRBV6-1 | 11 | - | ASTGQGLDEAF
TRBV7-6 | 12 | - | ASSAGTESYEQY
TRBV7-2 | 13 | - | ASSLAIGPGNTIY
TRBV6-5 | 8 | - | ASTDTEAF
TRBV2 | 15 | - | ASRVLAGGADYNEQF
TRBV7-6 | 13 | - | ASSSRDVYNSPLH
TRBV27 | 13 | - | ASSPRGISGNTIY
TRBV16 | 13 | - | ASSQLGGVYETQY
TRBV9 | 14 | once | ASSEYGTSGVDTQY
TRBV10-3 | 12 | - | AISGLRADSPLH
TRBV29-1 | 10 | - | SGLDSLTEAF